Listed below are T cell receptor beta chains from one sample, sequenced in a study of tissue T cells after allogeneic stem cell transplantation. Produced via immunoSEQ multiplex PCR; TCRdb's table is partial and in-frame only. The sample holds about 880 clones; about half are singletons and the top ten take about 50%. The sample consisted of kidney tissue, taken at autopsy. The receptors derive from a female patient aged 40 to 69 with steroid-refractory graft-versus-host disease after an allogeneic stem cell transplant. Some T cells may be the graft donor's. Both conserved end residues are part of each CDR3. The D gene is left open where the match is weak. The size entry is marked missing in some rows and otherwise reads once, few, many or a size class.

j_call	v_call	d_call	clone_size	cdr3_aa	cdr3_nt
TRBJ1-5	TRBV28	-	medium-sized	CASKSGGEGNQPQHF	TGTGCCAGCAAGTCGGGAGGGGAGGGCAATCAGCCCCAGCATTTT
TRBJ2-1	TRBV6-5	-	once	CASSYEAGSYNEQFF	TGTGCCAGCAGTTACGAGGCGGGGTCCTACAATGAGCAGTTCTTC
TRBJ2-2	TRBV29-1	-	-	CSVWTVNTGELFF	TGCAGCGTGTGGACGGTGAACACCGGGGAGCTGTTTTTT
TRBJ2-2	TRBV11-2	-	-	CASSLEQLVTGELFF	TGTGCCAGCAGCTTAGAGCAACTAGTCACCGGGGAGCTGTTTTTT
TRBJ2-2	TRBV5-4	TRBD1	-	CASSLGGTGSGELFF	TGTGCCAGCAGCTTGGGTGGGACAGGGTCCGGGGAGCTGTTTTTT
TRBJ2-2	TRBV7-6	-	-	CASSLVGSQTGELFF	TGTGCCAGCAGCTTAGTTGGTAGCCAAACCGGGGAGCTGTTTTTT
TRBJ1-6	TRBV6-5	-	once	CASSPYPWTPLHF	TGTGCCAGCAGTCCCTACCCTTGGACACCCCTCCACTTT
TRBJ2-3	TRBV5-5	-	-	CASSERTRGTQYF	TGTGCCAGCAGCGAACGGACGAGAGGTACGCAGTATTTT
TRBJ2-7	TRBV7-2	TRBD1	once	CASSSSPKDRLGSYEQYF	TGTGCCAGCAGCTCTTCACCGAAGGACAGGCTTGGCTCCTACGAGCAGTACTTC
TRBJ2-7	TRBV9	TRBD2	few	CASSAPGTSGNEQYF	TGTGCCAGCAGCGCCCCCGGGACTAGCGGAAACGAGCAGTACTTC
TRBJ1-2	TRBV5-5	TRBD1	hyperexpanded	CASSLGTGYGYTF	TGTGCCAGCAGCTTGGGGACAGGCTATGGCTACACCTTC
TRBJ1-1	TRBV3-1/TRBV3-2	-	-	CASSRSADGTEAFF	TGTGCCAGCAGCCGCTCGGCTGATGGCACTGAAGCTTTCTTT
TRBJ2-7	TRBV24-1	-	-	CATSDLIREPHEQYF	TGTGCCACCAGTGATTTGATCCGGGAGCCCCACGAGCAGTACTTC
TRBJ2-2	TRBV6-5	-	-	CASSSPTGWTGELFF	TGTGCCAGCAGTTCCCCGACAGGTTGGACCGGGGAGCTGTTTTTT
TRBJ1-4	TRBV4-1	TRBD1	few	CASSYIQGRAEKLFF	TGCGCCAGCAGTTATATACAGGGGCGAGCGGAAAAACTGTTTTTT
TRBJ2-7	TRBV5-1	TRBD1	few	CASSLGGRFRDRGNYEQYF	TGCGCCAGCAGCTTGGGCGGGCGATTCCGGGACAGGGGAAACTACGAGCAGTACTTC
TRBJ2-4	TRBV7-9	TRBD1	-	CASSLVPGGNIQYF	TGTGCCAGCAGCTTAGTCCCAGGGGGAAACATTCAGTACTTC
TRBJ2-2	TRBV7-9	TRBD1	few	CASSFRDRGARGTGELFF	TGTGCCAGCAGCTTCCGGGACAGGGGGGCGCGAGGCACCGGGGAGCTGTTTTTT
TRBJ2-3	TRBV6-5	TRBD1	-	CASRLQGAQADTQYF	TGTGCCAGCAGGCTACAGGGGGCGCAGGCAGATACGCAGTATTTT
TRBJ1-2	TRBV6-6	-	-	CASSYGSGSLGYTF	TGTGCCAGCAGTTACGGGTCGGGAAGTCTGGGCTACACCTTC
TRBJ2-7	TRBV4-1	TRBD2	large	CASSHRLASYEQYF	TGCGCCAGCAGCCATCGACTAGCTTCTTACGAGCAGTACTTC
TRBJ1-3	TRBV11-2	-	-	CASSLSPLSSGNTIYF	TGTGCCAGCAGCTTATCTCCACTGAGCTCTGGAAACACCATATATTTT
TRBJ1-1	TRBV29-1	TRBD1	few	CSVDGTGGPRTEAFF	TGCAGCGTCGATGGGACAGGGGGCCCGAGGACTGAAGCTTTCTTT
TRBJ2-5	TRBV10-2	-	-	CASSESTRGLGTQYF	TGCGCCAGCAGTGAGTCGACCAGGGGATTAGGGACCCAGTACTTC
TRBJ2-7	TRBV7-2	TRBD1	-	CASRVTGTVSYEQYF	TGTGCCAGCCGAGTAACTGGGACAGTCTCCTACGAGCAGTACTTC
TRBJ1-2	TRBV5-1	-	few	CASSLTVNYGYTF	TGCGCCAGCAGCTTGACAGTCAACTATGGCTACACCTTC
TRBJ2-7	TRBV6-5	-	-	CASSFRDTYEQYF	TGTGCCAGCAGCTTCCGGGACACCTACGAGCAGTACTTC
TRBJ2-5	TRBV5-4	-	-	CASSAGQWQTQETQYF	TGTGCCAGCAGCGCTGGACAGTGGCAGACCCAAGAGACCCAGTACTTC
TRBJ1-1	TRBV6-5	-	-	CASSYSGRTEAFF	TGTGCCAGCAGTTACAGCGGGAGGACTGAAGCTTTCTTT
TRBJ1-2	TRBV5-1	TRBD1	once	CASAPTRDRAVYGYTF	TGCGCCAGCGCTCCAACCCGGGACAGGGCCGTCTATGGCTACACCTTC
TRBJ1-4	TRBV18	-	-	CASSPGRDEKLFF	TGTGCCAGCTCACCGGGGCGCGATGAAAAACTGTTTTTT
TRBJ2-5	TRBV7-3	-	few	CASSSSGTAGETQYF	TGTGCCAGCAGCTCCTCCGGGACAGCGGGGGAGACCCAGTACTTC
TRBJ2-7	TRBV13	-	-	CASSLTRSGRTYEQYF	TGTGCCAGCAGCTTAACTCGGTCAGGGAGGACCTACGAGCAGTACTTC
TRBJ1-4	TRBV18	-	-	CASSPNRVSDEKLFF	TGTGCCAGCTCACCGAACAGGGTTTCGGATGAAAAACTGTTTTTT
TRBJ1-2	TRBV10-3	-	-	CAATGGIYGYTF	TGTGCCGCCACCGGTGGGATCTATGGCTACACCTTC
TRBJ2-1	TRBV7-9	-	few	CASSLRAGRNNEQFF	TGTGCCAGCAGCTTAAGGGCGGGGCGGAACAATGAGCAGTTCTTC
TRBJ1-2	TRBV7-2	TRBD1	large	CASSTHRGELWGYTF	TGTGCCAGCAGCACCCACAGGGGAGAACTGTGGGGCTACACCTTC
TRBJ1-2	TRBV2	-	-	CASSGGRRLRSDGYTF	TGTGCCAGCAGTGGAGGGCGGCGTCTTAGGTCCGATGGCTACACCTTC
TRBJ2-2	TRBV7-2	-	-	CASSPDGWELFF	TGTGCCAGCAGCCCTGACGGCTGGGAGCTGTTTTTT
TRBJ1-5	TRBV5-6	TRBD1	-	CASSFRGRSGQPQHF	TGTGCCAGCAGCTTCAGGGGGAGGTCAGGTCAGCCCCAGCATTTT
TRBJ1-5	TRBV6-5	-	few	CASSLDIYSNQPQHF	TGTGCCAGCAGTTTGGACATCTATAGCAATCAGCCCCAGCATTTT
TRBJ1-4	TRBV11-2	TRBD1	-	CASRPRGQGATNEKLFF	TGTGCCAGCAGGCCCCGGGGACAGGGCGCAACTAATGAAAAACTGTTTTTT
TRBJ2-5	TRBV10-3	-	-	CAISAAQGPQETQYF	TGTGCCATCAGTGCCGCACAGGGACCTCAGGAGACCCAGTACTTC
TRBJ2-7	TRBV24-1	-	medium-sized	CATSDSARVGSYEQYF	TGTGCCACCAGTGACTCGGCCAGGGTAGGCTCCTACGAGCAGTACTTC
TRBJ2-1	TRBV20-1	-	large	CSAREVWQFF	TGCAGTGCTAGAGAGGTTTGGCAGTTCTTC
TRBJ1-2	TRBV12-5	-	few	CASGLPPHDGYTF	TGTGCTAGTGGTTTGCCCCCACATGATGGCTACACCTTC
TRBJ1-1	TRBV30	TRBD1	-	CAWRVDRAAEAFF	TGTGCCTGGCGGGTGGACAGGGCCGCTGAAGCTTTCTTT
TRBJ1-4	TRBV4-2	TRBD1	-	CASGRQGREKLFF	TGTGCCAGCGGGCGACAGGGCCGTGAAAAACTGTTTTTT